The clone carrying this T cell receptor beta chain was seen once. Its antigen is unknown. Sequencing was performed with immunoSEQ multiplex PCR; in TCRdb, only in-frame clones are kept and a portion is missing. This sample has approximately 10,000 clones, with over 80% found just once. These data originate in a study of regulatory dendritic cells for organ transplantation. Study overall: Monocytes received vitamin D3 on days 0 and 4, IL-10 on day 4.

Findings and limits, study-wide: Mature dendritic cells appeared to drive more memory CD8+ clonal expansion than regulatory ones. Naive CD4+ and CD8+ repertoires were highly diverse; memory CD8+ was most oligoclonal.

The CDR3 sequence is 16 residues long. Germline lookup yields CDR1 SGDLS and CDR2 YYNGEE. The junction had 10 bases not matched to a gene; V was cut back by 0 bases and J by 11 bases. Sorted T cells were CFSE-labeled and cultured around 5 days with allogeneic regulatory or mature dendritic cells at 1:10. Sequences were obtained from memory CD4+ T cells from blood cultured with dendritic cells. This sample's subset: CD45RO+ memory T cells. The receptor was isolated from a human donor in good health. This chain joins TRBV9 and TRBJ2-1, with TRBD2 identical over 11 bases. DNA of the CDR3: TGTGCCAGCAGCGTAGAACTAGCGGGAGAAGCACAAAAGCAGTTCTTC. Protein sequence: CASSVELAGEAQKQFF.